This entry lists 4 T cell receptor beta chains sequenced from one sample in a study of T cell changes during pregnancy in multiple sclerosis. Produced via immunoSEQ multiplex PCR; TCRdb's table is partial and in-frame only. The sample includes approximately 99,000 clones, roughly 92% of them seen just once. Sequencing used peripheral blood, obtained after pregnancy. Receptors originate from a female donor with multiple sclerosis, enrolled in a pregnancy study.

The chain recombines TRBV15 with TRBJ2-1; 11 bases are shared with TRBD2. The V and J ends lost 0 bases and 4 bases, in that order; junction bases with no gene match: 5. The CDR3 extends over 17 amino acids. Germline-derived CDR1 and CDR2 are LNHNV and YYDKDF (reference sequence). Here the CDR3 reads CATSRDTSGSEYNEQFF. CDR3 in DNA: TGTGCCACCAGCAGAGACACTAGCGGGAGTGAGTACAATGAGCAGTTCTTC.

The chain carries TRBV27 and TRBJ2-7; 11 bases are a match to TRBD2. CDR1 MNHEY and CDR2 SMNVEV come from the germline V gene (reference sequence). V was clipped by 2 bases and J by 2 bases; unmatched bases: 11. The CDR3 has 18 residues. The CDR3 is CASSLRSPGLAGPYEQYF. The CDR3 DNA follows: TGTGCCAGCAGTTTACGCTCCCCAGGACTAGCGGGCCCCTACGAGCAGTACTTC.

The chain combines TRBV27 with TRBJ2-5; 7 nucleotides agree with TRBD1. The CDR3 extends over 16 amino acids. Germline CDR1 and CDR2: MNHEY and SMNVEV (reference sequence). V lost 5 bases to trimming and J lost 1 base; unmatched junction nucleotides: 10. CDR3 sequence: CASSRGLNRGQETQYF. The CDR3, as DNA: TGTGCCAGCAGTCGCGGCCTCAACAGGGGCCAAGAGACCCAGTACTTC.

The rearrangement uses TRBV19 and TRBJ2-1; no firm D call. This CDR3 spans 11 amino acids. The V end was cut by 4 bases, the J end by 9 bases, with 7 bases between. CDR1 is LNHDA and CDR2 is SQIVND in the germline V gene (reference sequence). This CDR3 is CASSSLREQFF. The CDR3 DNA reads TGTGCCAGTAGTAGTCTTCGTGAGCAGTTCTTC. Complete variable domain (other parts from reference TRBV19 and TRBJ2-1): DGGITQSPKYLFRKEGQNVTLSCEQNLNHDAMYWYRQDPGQGLRLIYYSQIVNDFQKGDIAEGYSVSREKKESFPLTVTSAQKNPTAFYLCASSSLREQFFGPGTRLTVL.